The clone carrying this T cell receptor beta chain was counted a few times. As processed by the authors: Scientists estimated how many nucleated cells there were by amplifying reference gene primers. TCRdb's table, derived via immunoSEQ multiplex PCR, lists solely in-frame clones and lacks some. D and trimming were read from the DNA, whereas the V and J calls and clone size are those reported in that table. The sample has under 70,000 clones; around 90% are singletons. The data belong to a study of blood T cell repertoires in COVID-19. As for the study in general: Acute and convalescent COVID-19 specimens originated in the United States, Italy and Spain. PBMCs, B-cell-depleted T cells, or T cells were the source of the cDNA or gDNA that made up the material.

The TCR originated in an elderly man with acute or convalescent COVID-19. Sequenced: peripheral blood.

The chain's CDR3 is CASSRDRVSYEQYF. The CDR3 DNA sequence: TGTGCCAGCAGCCGGGACAGGGTTTCCTACGAGCAGTACTTC. This chain connects TRBV2 to TRBJ2-7; 9 bases fit TRBD1. Germline V gene data show CDR1 as SNHLY and CDR2 as FYNNEI. The ends lost 6 bases at V and 1 base at J; junction bases unmatched: 4. The CDR3 is 14 amino acids.